This T cell receptor (beta chain) was recovered during a study of cytomegalovirus exposure and HLA in healthy donors (dated by TCRdb to the late 2010s). As for the study more broadly: An earlier analysis of some 500 of the donors reported 250 to 300 Gb of sequence data and roughly 100 million unique TCR beta sequences from 190 million or so T cells. Roughly 5 DR-DQ haplotypes were handled as single units for association and clustering because linkage in the cohort was strong. An early release covering roughly 600 HLA-typed donors comprised approximately 300 gigabases of sequencing data and some 79 million unique TCR sequences. The study profiled the T cell repertoires of 666 subjects by immunosequencing and related them to cytomegalovirus serostatus. All discovery cohort repertoires had been generated using a single sequencing platform. On average, around 230,000 unique TCR beta nucleotide sequences were sequenced per donor among several hundred genotyped donors of the cohort, with about 19% of those sequences being non-productive. HLA typing included class I and class II loci at four-digit resolution. The study combined high-throughput TCR immunosequencing, statistical association of individual TCRs with disease status, and machine learning to predict cytomegalovirus infection status. Rather than drawing on any new phenotypic data, the later analysis identified candidate immune exposures from TCR beta sequences and the way those sequences occurred across donors. The study aimed to test whether cataloging public T cell receptors could reveal signatures of past pathogen exposure. A later genetic analysis used genome-wide SNP genotypes for 398 of the 666 donors, treating that subset as a discovery cohort. Along with the roughly 710-subject first cohort, a separate validation cohort of over a hundred different subjects was used. The number of typed donors differed by locus: about 620-640 for A, B, C, DRB1 and DQB1; some 500 for DQA1; fewer than 610 for DPA1; and about 450 for DPB1. An earlier analysis of roughly 580 of the donors used high-throughput TCR beta sequencing to judge whether each TCR beta V gene segment behaved as functional or pseudogenic. Of the 300 to 500 genotyped donors, less than 90% were placed in the genetic ancestry cluster associated with self-reported Caucasian donors. A later analysis re-examined previously published TCR beta repertoires from over 500 donors and added high-resolution HLA genotyping to investigate patterns of TCR occurrence. Donor age, sex, ethnicity and CMV serostatus were compiled alongside the repertoire data. What the work shows at the level of the full study, not this receptor alone: Some IMGT-functional V segments, including TRBV6-2 and TRBV6-3, could not be distinguished by the 87-base-pair reads and were therefore excluded. A later genetic analysis associated a missense DCLRE1C variant with V-gene and J-gene trimming of TCR beta chains, and an independent cohort replicated the association. For the cohort, immune exposure information was limited to CMV serostatus. In the study, around 160 TCR beta chains were listed as associated with cytomegalovirus. In a later analysis, several top co-occurrence clusters were reported to appear linked to parvovirus B19, influenza, CMV and Epstein-Barr virus. In a later genetic analysis, fewer N-insertions in productive TCRs were reported among donors in an Asian-associated ancestry cluster than the roughly 700-donor mean. Because HLA typing was missing for some donors at each locus, association tests included only the typed subset. In a later analysis, 16,951 TCR beta sequences were associated with specific HLA alleles at a false discovery rate of 0.05. This cohort had only TCR beta chains sequenced, and the lack of alpha or paired-chain data limited which features could be detected. Compared with equally common non-associated chains, HLA-associated TCR beta chains in a later analysis were more clonally expanded and had lower generation probabilities. In vitro tests confirmed that a few of the cytomegalovirus-associated TCR beta chains recognize cytomegalovirus antigens. A further reported finding was that TCR beta sequences accurately predicted the HLA-A and HLA-B alleles for most subjects in the first cohort. In a later analysis, TCR association rates were found to vary across HLA loci, with the most associated TCRs seen for DRB1 alleles and the fewest for HLA-C alleles. The classifier was reported to diagnose cytomegalovirus status with high specificity and sensitivity in both the original and validation cohorts. According to the authors, the approach could potentially be generalized to other disease states and immunological phenotypes. While some public TCRs were present in many individuals, most TCR sequences turned up only very rarely across donors. According to a later analysis, most CMV-associated TCR beta chains appeared to be HLA-restricted, and the HLA associations seemed to be driven largely by CMV exposure. When HLA alleles, especially DR and DQ, strongly co-occurred, TCR associations were difficult to assign to individual alleles. Because counts were too low, about 15 rarely observed V segments, including chromosome 9 orphons, were left out of the earlier analysis of roughly 600 of the donors. In an earlier analysis of a few hundred of the donors, most TCR beta V segments were observed in productive rearrangements about 87% or about 30% of the time, broadly matching IMGT annotations. Sequencing depth was assumed to be roughly uniform across donors in the presence/absence analyses, though that assumption may not hold. Correlated functional status among segregating V segments might be attributable to linkage disequilibrium, but an unknown experimental factor could not be ruled out. The sequencing pipeline was judged likely to have produced a cluster of highly shared sequence variants as a technical artifact.

Library construction relied on the immunoSEQ multiplex PCR assay. A mixture of 60 forward primers for TCR Vbeta segments and 13 reverse primers for TCR Jbeta segments was used in the multiplex PCR. The CDR3 region of rearranged TCR beta genes was amplified from genomic DNA by a multiplex PCR assay. On the Illumina HiSeq System, the amplified TCR beta libraries were sequenced as 87-base-pair reads. Processing in the source paper ran as follows. In a later analysis, roughly 80 million unique TCR beta chains were counted across the approximately 620 repertoires, and about 9.9 million of these chains were shared by at least two donors. Raw reads were error-corrected and collapsed into unique sequences with a nearest-neighbor algorithm that merged closely related sequences to remove PCR and sequencing errors. V, D and J gene segments were assigned by aligning CDR3 sequences to IMGT reference sequences. Each retained sequence needed at least a six-nucleotide match to both a V gene segment and a J gene segment. Rearrangements were classified as productive when the CDR3 lacked stop codons and remained in frame with V and J, and all other rearrangements were classified as non-productive. Following IMGT convention, CDR3 was defined as the stretch from the second conserved V-encoded cysteine up to the conserved J-encoded phenylalanine. In an earlier analysis of 550 to 650 of the donors, sequences lacking an unambiguous match to a single V gene segment were excluded. An earlier analysis of several hundred of the donors called V segments functional above 56.7% productive rearrangements and segregating when the between-donor standard deviation exceeded 5%. To diagnose cytomegalovirus status from the catalog of TCR beta chain sequences, a statistical classification framework was built. In a later analysis, TCR nucleotide sequences were compared against IMGT/GENE-DB human TR gene sequences so that V and J genes could be assigned. In a later analysis, CDR3 sequences and most-parsimonious VDJ recombination scenarios were assigned using the TCRdist pipeline. In a later analysis, each TCR beta chain was defined by its CDR3 amino acid sequence together with its V-gene family, and reads lacking a unique V-gene family were excluded. In a later analysis, 450 to 600 highly shared, low-generation-probability nucleotide sequences were removed to address suspected cross-contamination and a sequencing artifact. A later analysis calculated a clonal expansion index for each public chain from normalized within-repertoire ranks of inferred template counts. In a later analysis, generation probabilities were computed using a VDJ recombination model fitted to out-of-frame rearrangements, and the results were checked against IGoR. In a later analysis, hypergeometric tests were used to score TCR-TCR, TCR-HLA and TCR-CMV co-occurrence, with a repertoire-size bias correction applied to TCR pairs. To estimate false discovery rates, a later analysis permuted the HLA or CMV assignments 20 times. In a later analysis, co-occurring TCRs were grouped using DBSCAN, and TCRdist sequence similarity was added for clustering within HLA-allele-positive subsets. Repertoires with fewer than 30,000 or more than 120,000 public chains were left out of co-occurrence clustering, as were five repertoires with anomalous nucleotide sharing. TCRdb took this table from immuneACCESS and kept in-frame rearrangements with V and J called. Such tables lack part of the clones; where checked against another copy, unresolved V genes explain under half of the gap, and the rest is unexplained. V and J calls and clone size are given by that table; D and trimming were obtained from the DNA. Within this sample are 100,000 to 150,000 clones, with almost 85% of them counted one time only. The ten largest clonotypes hold approximately 3% of the sample.

The CDR3 measures 17 amino acids from cysteine to phenylalanine. The sequence is cut down to CDR3 DNA, 51 bases in frame from base 1. Trimmed from V: 5 bases; trimmed from J: 8 bases; junction bases lacking a gene match: 14. CDR1 SGHAT and CDR2 FQNNGV are derived from the germline V gene. The cohort comprised fewer than 750 healthy bone marrow donors. At the time of sampling, every cohort member was nominally healthy, though immune exposures that went unrecorded were likely present. The donor tested CMV seronegative and was one of the 352 seronegative cohort members. Each donor provided a peripheral blood sample, and peripheral blood mononuclear cells were used for TCR beta sequencing. The Qiagen DNeasy Blood Extraction Kit was used to extract genomic DNA from the blood cell samples. Notes on this clone: Its binding antigen is unknown. Base qualities are not recorded, but no much larger clone differs from it by a single base.

The V gene is TRBV11-2 and the J gene is TRBJ1-6; 8 of the junction bases match TRBD1. The source material was PBMCs. This clonotype was sampled from a boy aged 2-15 years in good health and CMV-seronegative. The DNA reads TGTGCCAGCAGCCTGGAAGCGAGGACAGGGACATATTCACCCCTCCACTTT. Its translation is CASSLEARTGTYSPLHF.